This T cell receptor (beta chain) is drawn from a study of blood T cell repertoires in COVID-19. Participants spanned ages roughly 18 to 95 years and resided in 20 to 30 US areas. Participant reports of clinical history set cohort assignment. The sample holds many counts of this clone. Germline V CDR1 and CDR2: LNHNV, YYDKDF (reference sequence). The trim removed 3 bases at V and 6 bases at J, leaving 9 bases unmatched. This CDR3 spans 15 amino acids. Profiling relied on immunoSEQ multiplex PCR, and the TCRdb table lists in-frame clones only, not all of them. Among about 400,000 clones, roughly 87% were seen once, and the ten largest hold approximately 3.1%.

The receptor's source is a woman in her twenties or thirties who had recovered from COVID-19. This rearrangement joins TRBV15 to TRBJ2-7, with 9 bases matching TRBD1. Specimen: PBMCs or T cells enriched from blood (not recorded which). CDR3: CATSSPGQGVSEQYF. Here the CDR3 DNA reads TGTGCCACCAGCAGTCCGGGACAGGGTGTCTCCGAGCAGTACTTC.